These 14 T cell receptor beta chains originate from one sample sequenced in a study of blood T cell repertoires in COVID-19. Sequencing used immunoSEQ multiplex PCR; TCRdb keeps in-frame clones, though not all of them. This table has about 240,000 clones, 70% to 90% appearing once. The specimen sequenced was PBMCs or T cells enriched from blood (not recorded which). These receptors originate from a woman between 35 and 50 years old with acute COVID-19.

V is TRBV3-1 (or the pseudogene TRBV3-2) and J is TRBJ2-7, with TRBD1 as a possible D gene (5 bases). In germline, CDR1 is LGHDT, CDR2 YNNKEL (reference sequence). Trimming removed 2 bases at V and 2 bases at J, with 13 bases between. The CDR3 is 15 amino acids. The CDR3 DNA is TGTGCCAGCAGCCAACAGGGTCCTGGTCCCTACGAGCAGTACTTC. Translation: CASSQQGPGPYEQYF.

This rearrangement joins TRBV24-1 to TRBJ1-2; 8 bases are a match to TRBD1. The germline gives CDR1 KGHDR, CDR2 SFDVKD. CDR3 length: 15 amino acids. Germline trimming cut 3 bases from V and 6 bases from J; bases unmatched to any gene: 8. The CDR3 spells CATSDPMDRAHGYTF. The CDR3 nucleotides are TGTGCCACCAGTGATCCCATGGACAGGGCTCATGGCTACACCTTC.

The rearrangement uses TRBV5-1 and TRBJ1-2; 7 bases align to TRBD1. Germline CDR1 reads SGHRS; CDR2 reads YFSETQ. CDR3 length equals 15 residues. With 4 bases clipped from V and 4 bases from J, the junction kept 10 bases outside the gene matches. The CDR3 spells CASSTGQQNAYGYTF. DNA for the CDR3: TGCGCCAGCAGCACGGGACAGCAGAACGCCTATGGCTACACCTTC.

V is TRBV11-3 and J is TRBJ2-1, with 7 bases lining up with TRBD2. In germline, CDR1 is SGHNT, CDR2 YENEEA. J lost 8 bases, V lost 4 bases, and 11 bases had no gene match. The CDR3 covers 15 residues. CDR3 sequence (DNA): TGTGCCAGCAGCTCCTCTCTAGCGGTTTCAGATGAGCAGTTCTTC. Its protein is CASSSSLAVSDEQFF.

The J gene is TRBJ2-1, the V gene TRBV15; 10 bases map to TRBD2. The CDR3 has 18 residues. Trimming cost V 4 bases and J 4 bases; bases outside gene matches: 13. Germline CDR1 reads LNHNV; CDR2 reads YYDKDF (reference sequence). In nucleotides, the CDR3 is TGTGCCACCAGCACTACACCTAGCGGGAGTTTGGGTTACAATGAGCAGTTCTTC. This gives the protein CATSTTPSGSLGYNEQFF.

The J gene is TRBJ2-2, the V gene TRBV7-9, with TRBD1 as a possible D gene (6 bases). The length of the CDR3 is 14 residues. The V and J ends lost 0 bases and 6 bases respectively, with 8 bases between them. The germline V gene encodes CDR1 SEHNR and CDR2 FQNEAQ (reference sequence). The CDR3 loop is CASSLASGAGELFF. CDR3 DNA: TGTGCCAGCAGCTTAGCTTCAGGGGCCGGGGAGCTGTTTTTT.

The chain links TRBV5-4 to TRBJ2-1, with a weak D call TRBD2 (5 bases). CDR3 length: 13 amino acids. Germline CDR1 reads SGHNT; CDR2 reads YYREEE (reference sequence). The V end was cut by 0 bases, the J end by 5 bases, with 6 bases between. DNA of the CDR3: TGTGCCAGCAGCTTGGAACTAGACAATGAGCAGTTCTTC. The encoded protein is CASSLELDNEQFF. The variable domain in full, completed from reference TRBV5-4 and TRBJ2-1, reads ETGVTQSPTHLIKTRGQQVTLRCSSQSGHNTVSWYQQALGQGPQFIFQYYREEENGRGNFPPRFSGLQFPNYSSELNVNALELDDSALYLCASSLELDNEQFFGPGTRLTVL.

This clone was seen once. The chain employs TRBV6-5 and TRBJ1-2; possibly TRBD1 for D (6 bases). Germline V CDR1 and CDR2: MNHEY, SVGAGI. The CDR3 is made up of 14 amino acids. V was clipped by 6 bases and J by 1 base, with 12 bases between them. CDR3: CASRSGQFNYGYTF. DNA of the CDR3: TGTGCCAGCAGAAGCGGACAGTTTAACTATGGCTACACCTTC.

V and J are TRBV2 and TRBJ1-5; D is unresolved. V lost 7 bases, J lost 0 bases, and 13 bases lay in between. Looked up from germline, CDR1 is SNHLY and CDR2 is FYNNEI. The CDR3 is 15 amino acids. The CDR3 here is CASNVGTASNQPQHF. CDR3 coding DNA: TGTGCCAGCAACGTGGGCACAGCTAGCAATCAGCCCCAGCATTTT. Full variable domain (remainder filled in from reference TRBV2 and TRBJ1-5): EPEVTQTPSHQVTQMGQEVILRCVPISNHLYFYWYRQILGQKVEFLVSFYNNEISEKSEIFDDQFSVERPDGSNFTLKIRSTKLEDSAMYFCASNVGTASNQPQHFGDGTRLSIL.

This chain connects TRBV23-1 to TRBJ1-2; no reliable D call. TRBV23-1 qualifies as an ORF whose function is uncertain. V was shortened by 0 bases and J by 6 bases, with 11 bases between the two germline ends. The CDR3 runs to 14 residues. The CDR3 loop reads CASSQSLRVHGYTF. Written as DNA, the CDR3 is TGCGCCAGCAGTCAATCGCTCCGGGTCCATGGCTACACCTTC.

The chain is built from TRBV5-1 and TRBJ2-5; 9 nucleotides line up with TRBD2. Trimming took 1 base from V and 5 from J; bases not matched to a gene: 12. The CDR3 has 17 residues. Germline lookup yields CDR1 SGHRS and CDR2 YFSETQ. The CDR3 is CASSLLMVASGVETQYF. As DNA, the CDR3 is TGCGCCAGCAGCTTGTTGATGGTTGCTAGCGGGGTGGAGACCCAGTACTTC.

V usage is TRBV6-5 and J usage is TRBJ2-7; TRBD2 matches at 7 bases. Looked up from germline, CDR1 is MNHEY and CDR2 is SVGAGI. Trimming at V came to 10 bases and at J to 6 bases, leaving 15 bases not matched to a gene. The CDR3 consists of 14 residues. The CDR3 DNA reads as TGTGCCACTAACAAAGGGACTATGATGGGCGAGCAGTACTTC. This codes for CATNKGTMMGEQYF.

This chain connects TRBV28 to TRBJ2-2, with 8 bases lining up with TRBD1. The germline gives CDR1 MDHEN, CDR2 SYDVKM. This CDR3 is 17 amino acids long. J gave up 1 base and V 4 bases, and 8 bases lay outside the gene matches. CDR3 in DNA: TGTGCCAGCAGTTCGACAGGGGCTACTCAGAACACCGGGGAGCTGTTTTTT. Protein product: CASSSTGATQNTGELFF.

This chain joins TRBV10-1 and TRBJ2-2, with D unclear. CDR1 is WNHNN, CDR2 SYGVQD, per germline (reference sequence). The CDR3 consists of 13 residues. V lost 5 bases to trimming and J lost 6 bases, with 10 bases between them. DNA of the CDR3: TGCGCCAGCAGTCCAAGTGAGGCCGGGGAGCTGTTTTTT. Protein product: CASSPSEAGELFF.